The entry below gives a single TCR beta chain sequence along with its context. The antigen is undetermined. A CD8+CD4-CCR7+CD45RA+ phenotype served as the sorting definition for naive CD8 T cells. This entry is derived from a study of molecular identifiers for immune sequencing clone quantification. Study at large: Sequencing covered four of five parts into which replicate RNA from approximately 20,000 or 98,000 naive CD8 cells was split.

TCRdb called the PCR reads again in MiXCR, with one record for every CDR3 protein. The sample carries about half a million distinct CDR3 sequences, 25% recorded once. Germline CDR1 DFQATT, CDR2 SNEGSKA (reference sequence). Trimming stripped 3 bases from V and 0 bases from J, with 12 bases between. The CDR3 contains 14 residues. Findings of the study overall: Detecting spiked Jurkat TCR RNA from one cell among about a million naive cells was reportedly possible.

The sequencing sample was made of naive CD8+ T cells from blood, with Jurkat cell RNA spiked in. Stated subset: FACS-sorted CD8+CD4-CCR7+CD45RA+ naive T cells. This receptor was taken from a human donor in good health. Some libraries in this study had Jurkat cell RNA spiked in. The rearrangement uses TRBV20-1 and TRBJ2-7, with D perhaps assigned TRBD1 or TRBD2 (6 bases each). Written as DNA, the CDR3 is TGCAGTGCTAGCGAGGGGGGAATCTCCTACGAGCAGTACTTC. This encodes CSASEGGISYEQYF.